Listed here are 4 T cell receptor beta chains from one sample, sequenced in a study of blood T cells in healthy people across ages. Primers used in a second PCR of about 6 to 11 cycles were a sample-barcoded 5' primer and a J-beta primer mix. One entry per CDR3 protein results from TCRdb running MiXCR on the 5' RACE reads. The sample consists of fewer than 900,000 distinct CDR3 sequences, around 34% of them appearing once. Material for sequencing was blood. These receptors came from a man younger than 35 in good health.

There are a few counts of this clonotype. The chain combines TRBV24-1 with TRBJ2-2, with D perhaps TRBD1 (5 bases). The ends were cut back, 2 bases at V and 1 base at J, with 10 bases in the middle. In germline, CDR1 is KGHDR, CDR2 SFDVKD. CDR3 length: 16 amino acids. CDR3 sequence: CATSDSGNLNTGELFF. DNA for the CDR3: TGTGCCACCAGTGATTCAGGGAATTTGAACACCGGGGAGCTGTTTTTT.

This clonotype is a singleton in its sample. The genes are TRBV5-1 and TRBJ1-2; 7 bases match TRBD1. Per germline, CDR1 SGHRS and CDR2 YFSETQ. The CDR3 sequence is 15 residues long. J was trimmed by 4 bases and V by 4 bases; bases with no gene match: 10. CDR3 nucleotides: TGCGCCAGCAGCGCGACCACGGGACAGACCTATGGCTACACCTTC. Encoded protein: CASSATTGQTYGYTF.

This clonotype was seen at least ten times. The chain employs TRBV4-2 and TRBJ2-1; either TRBD1 or TRBD2 may supply D (6 bases each). Per germline, CDR1 LGHNA and CDR2 YNFKEQ. Trimming cost V 0 bases and J 1 base, with 16 bases left between them. The CDR3 has 18 amino acids. CDR3 DNA sequence: TGTGCCAGCAGCCAAGATCTATCGGGGGCCCCGTCCTACAATGAGCAGTTCTTC. It encodes CASSQDLSGAPSYNEQFF.

Worth noting for this clonotype: At one boundary the junction diverges from the germline segment, which might be a read error. CDR3 protein: CASGFSGGIDTDTQYF. The CDR3 nucleotides are TGTGCCAGCGGCTTCAGCGGGGGCATAGACACAGATACGCAGTATTTT. The rearrangement joins TRBV7-2 to TRBJ2-3, with TRBD2 matching 8 bases. The V gene's germline CDR1 is SGHTA and CDR2 FQGNSA. There are 16 residues in the CDR3.